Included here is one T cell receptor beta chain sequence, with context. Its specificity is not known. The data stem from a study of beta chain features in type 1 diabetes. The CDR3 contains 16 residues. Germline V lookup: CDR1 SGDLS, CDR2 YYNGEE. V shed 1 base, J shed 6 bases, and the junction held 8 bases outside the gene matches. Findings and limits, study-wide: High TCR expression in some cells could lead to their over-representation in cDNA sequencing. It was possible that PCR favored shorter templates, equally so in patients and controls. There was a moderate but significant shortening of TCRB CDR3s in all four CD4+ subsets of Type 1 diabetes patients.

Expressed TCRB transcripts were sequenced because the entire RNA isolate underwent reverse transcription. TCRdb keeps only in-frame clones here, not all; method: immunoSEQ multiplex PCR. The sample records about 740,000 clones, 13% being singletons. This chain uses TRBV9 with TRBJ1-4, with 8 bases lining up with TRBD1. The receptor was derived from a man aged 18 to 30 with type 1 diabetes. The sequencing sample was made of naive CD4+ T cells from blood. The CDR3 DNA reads TGTGCCAGCAGCGTATGGGCAGGGGGCGACGATGAAAAACTGTTTTTT. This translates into CASSVWAGGDDEKLFF. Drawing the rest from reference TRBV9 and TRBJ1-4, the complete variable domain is DSGVTQTPKHLITATGQRVTLRCSPRSGDLSVYWYQQSLDQGLQFLIQYYNGEERAKGNILERFSAQQFPDLHSELNLSSLELGDSALYFCASSVWAGGDDEKLFFGSGTQLSVL.